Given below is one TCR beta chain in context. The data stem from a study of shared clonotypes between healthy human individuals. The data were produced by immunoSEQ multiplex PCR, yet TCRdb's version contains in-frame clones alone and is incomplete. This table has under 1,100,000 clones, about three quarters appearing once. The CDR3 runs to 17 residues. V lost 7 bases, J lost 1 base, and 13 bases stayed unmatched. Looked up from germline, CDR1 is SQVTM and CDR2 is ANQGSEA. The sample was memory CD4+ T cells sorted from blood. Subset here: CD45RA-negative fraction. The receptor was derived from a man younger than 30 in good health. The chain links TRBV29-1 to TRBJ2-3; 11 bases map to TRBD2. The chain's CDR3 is CSAQGASGRTGTDTQYF. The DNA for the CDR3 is TGCAGCGCCCAAGGGGCTAGCGGGAGGACGGGCACAGATACGCAGTATTTT.